The 9 T cell receptor beta chains in this list originate from one sample, sequenced in a study of tumor and adjacent non-tumor tissue in lung cancer. TCRbeta libraries were built with three rounds of nested PCR, modified from ARM-PCR. TCRdb called the multiplex PCR reads again in MiXCR, with one record for every CDR3 protein. The profile shows 200,000 to 250,000 distinct CDR3 sequences, around 71% of them singletons. This sample's RNA came from whole unsorted tissue. Sequencing was carried out using lung tumor tissue. These receptor sequences come from a man between 60 and 70 years old with non-small cell lung cancer.

As concerns this clonotype: This clone may be a read error of a much larger clone one base away. In this CDR3 the conserved last residue, phenylalanine or tryptophan, is missing, so a read error is likely. The chain recombines TRBV20-1 with TRBJ1-1, with 8 bases identical to TRBD1. Germline V lookup: CDR1 DFQATT, CDR2 SNEGSKA (reference sequence). This CDR3 is 15 amino acids long. The V gene end was trimmed by 2 bases and the J gene end by 1 base; junction bases not matched to a gene: 6. The DNA for the CDR3 is TGCAGTGCTAGAAGCCTTGACAGGGGGAACACTGAAGCTTTCTTA. Protein: CSARSLDRGNTEAFL.

This rearrangement joins TRBV11-3 to TRBJ1-5, with a weak D call TRBD1 (5 bases). Germline V gene lookup returns CDR1 SGHNT and CDR2 YENEEA. V was pared by 10 bases and J by 4 bases, with 26 bases between. The CDR3 totals 17 residues. The CDR3 region is CAIILGTFALPNQPQHF. The CDR3 nucleotides read TGTGCCATCATCTTGGGGACGTTCGCCCTGCCAAATCAGCCCCAGCATTTT.

Of note for this clonotype: The junction departs from germline at one end; a sequencing error may be responsible. This chain uses TRBV11-2 with TRBJ2-2, with TRBD1 identical over 9 bases. Germline lookup yields CDR1 SGHAT and CDR2 FQNNGV. The CDR3 is made up of 15 amino acids. CDR3 DNA: TGTGCCAGCAGCTTAGTCACAGGGGGCCCCGGGGGGCTGTTTTTT. Its translation: CASSLVTGGPGGLFF.

This clonotype was detected only once. Just one base apart from a much larger clone, this may be a read error. The chain has TRBV10-2 and TRBJ2-7, with D perhaps TRBD2 (6 bases). Germline-derived CDR1 and CDR2 are WSHSY and SAAADI. This CDR3 is 13 amino acids long. The CDR3 sequence is CSSSAREDNEQYF. The CDR3 nucleotides are TGCTCCAGCAGTGCCAGGGAGGACAACGAGCAGTACTTC.

In regard to this clonotype: A read error may produce the germline difference seen at one junction end. This chain uses TRBV30 with TRBJ1-2; 7 bases map to TRBD1. From germline, CDR1 is GTSNPN and CDR2 SVGIG (reference sequence). The CDR3 has 12 residues. CDR3: CGWTRQGVGYTF. DNA of the CDR3: TGTGGCTGGACCCGTCAGGGGGTTGGCTACACCTTC. Full variable domain (missing parts from reference TRBV30 and TRBJ1-2): SQTIHQWPATLVQPVGSPLSLECTVEGTSNPNLYWYRQAAGRGLQLLFYSVGIGQISSEVPQNLSASRPQDRQFILSSKKLLLSDSGFYLCGWTRQGVGYTFGSGTRLTVV.

Details on this clonotype: Being one base from a much bigger clone, this may be a read error. The chain links TRBV5-1 to TRBJ2-2, with TRBD1 matching 9 bases. Germline values: CDR1 SGHRS, CDR2 YFSETQ. The CDR3 covers 15 residues. With 5 bases clipped from V and 6 bases from J, the junction kept 8 bases outside the gene matches. DNA for the CDR3: TGCGCCAGCAGTCGACAGGGGGATTTGTCCGGGGAGCTGTTTTTT. Encoded protein: CASSRQGDLSGELFF.

With respect to this clonotype: A read error may account for a junction end that differs from germline. CDR3 protein: CASSSTRGAVSEHYF. In nucleotides, the CDR3 is TGTGCCAGCAGCTCTACAAGGGGCGCAGTCTCCGAGCACTACTTC. The chain joins TRBV11-2 to TRBJ2-7, with D possibly being TRBD1 (5 bases). In germline, CDR1 is SGHAT, CDR2 FQNNGV. CDR3 length: 15 amino acids.

On this clonotype: Given a much more abundant clone one base away, this may be a read error. The chain has TRBV20-1 and TRBJ1-1; D is possibly TRBD1 (5 bases). The germline V gene encodes CDR1 DFQATT and CDR2 SNEGSKA (reference sequence). The CDR3 runs 13 residues. Trimming took 7 bases from V and 4 from J, leaving 16 bases between them. CDR3 amino acids: CSVVEGWSTEAFF. The CDR3 DNA follows: TGCAGTGTCGTAGAGGGGTGGAGCACTGAAGCTTTCTTT.

Many counts were recorded for this clonotype. V and J are TRBV20-1 and TRBJ2-7; 7 bases match TRBD2. This CDR3 is built from 13 residues. CDR1 DFQATT and CDR2 SNEGSKA come from the germline V gene (reference sequence). V lost 6 bases and J lost 8; bases outside the gene matches: 13. The CDR3 protein is CSARDVGRAKQYF. CDR3 nucleotide sequence: TGCAGTGCCCGGGATGTTGGGAGGGCCAAGCAGTACTTC.